This T cell receptor beta chain stems from a study of cytomegalovirus exposure and HLA in healthy donors (dated by TCRdb to between 2016 and 2019). Notes on the research overall: According to an earlier analysis of a few hundred of the donors, about 180 million T cells yielded some 120 million unique TCR beta sequences and approximately 280 Gb of sequence data. Because of strong linkage in the cohort, five DR-DQ haplotypes were treated as single units for association and clustering. Rather than using new phenotypic data, the later analysis identified candidate immune exposures from TCR beta sequences and from how often those sequences occurred across donors. All discovery cohort repertoires had been generated on a single sequencing platform. Along with the roughly 670-subject first cohort, a separate validation cohort of over a hundred different subjects was used. Typing coverage varied by locus: roughly 629-630 donors for A, B, C, DRB1 and DQB1; more than 500 for DQA1; around 610 for DPA1; approximately 490 for DPB1. Approximately 310 gigabases of sequencing data and tens of millions of unique TCR sequences were included in an early release covering roughly 700 HLA-typed donors. In a later analysis, previously published TCR beta repertoires from about 670 donors were re-analyzed and high-resolution HLA genotyping was added so that TCR occurrence patterns could be studied. An earlier analysis of 587 of the donors used high-throughput TCR beta sequencing to judge whether each TCR beta V gene segment behaved as functional or pseudogenic. Using immunosequencing, the study profiled T cell repertoires from some 670 subjects and related those repertoires to cytomegalovirus serostatus. A later genetic analysis took genome-wide SNP genotypes for about 55% of the 666 donors and used that subset as a discovery cohort. The study was designed to test whether signatures of past pathogen exposure could be identified by cataloging public T cell receptors. Among the roughly 400 genotyped donors, under 90% belonged to the genetic ancestry cluster associated with self-reported Caucasian donors. To predict cytomegalovirus infection status, the study combined high-throughput TCR immunosequencing, statistical association of individual TCRs with disease status, and machine learning. On average, 235,054 unique TCR beta nucleotide sequences were sequenced per donor among 398 genotyped donors of the cohort, with roughly 20% of those sequences being non-productive. Alongside the repertoire data, information on donor age, sex, ethnicity and CMV serostatus was compiled. Class I and class II HLA loci were covered by the typing at four-digit resolution. On the study overall, not on this receptor specifically: A later genetic analysis reported fewer N-insertions in productive TCRs among donors in an Asian-associated ancestry cluster than the roughly 670-donor mean. When HLA alleles, especially DR and DQ, strongly co-occurred, attributing TCR associations to individual alleles was difficult. The classifier was reported to diagnose cytomegalovirus status with high specificity and sensitivity in both the original cohort and the validation cohort. Several of the top co-occurrence clusters appeared to be linked to parvovirus B19, influenza, CMV and Epstein-Barr virus, according to a later analysis. A later analysis found that HLA-associated TCR beta chains were more clonally expanded and had lower generation probabilities than equally common non-associated chains. The sequencing pipeline was judged likely to have produced a cluster of highly shared sequence variants as a technical artifact. A further reported finding was that TCR beta sequences accurately predicted the HLA-A and HLA-B alleles for most subjects in the first cohort. A few of the identified cytomegalovirus-associated TCR beta chains were confirmed in vitro to be specific for cytomegalovirus antigens. At a false discovery rate of 0.05, a later analysis linked roughly 17,000 TCR beta sequences to specific HLA alleles. According to the authors, the approach could potentially be generalized to other disease states and immunological phenotypes. While some public TCRs were present in many individuals, most TCR sequences turned up only very rarely across donors. Presence/absence analyses assumed roughly uniform sequencing depth across donors, an assumption that may not hold. Linkage disequilibrium might explain the correlated functional status among segregating V segments, but an unknown experimental factor could not be excluded. Because HLA typing was missing for some donors at each locus, association tests included only the typed subset. The only immune exposure information available for the cohort was CMV serostatus. V-gene and J-gene trimming of TCR beta chains was associated with a missense DCLRE1C variant in a later genetic analysis, and the association was replicated in an independent cohort. An earlier analysis of some 590 of the donors showed that most TCR beta V segments appeared in productive rearrangements either about 87% or about 30% of the time, which broadly matched IMGT annotations. In the study, some 180 TCR beta chains were listed as associated with cytomegalovirus. A later analysis found that most CMV-associated TCR beta chains appeared HLA-restricted, with HLA associations seemingly driven largely by CMV exposure. Because counts were too low, approximately 18 rarely observed V segments, including chromosome 9 orphons, were excluded from the earlier analysis of 587 of the donors. In a later analysis, the rate of TCR association differed among HLA loci, with DRB1 alleles having the most associated TCRs and HLA-C alleles having the fewest. The cohort was sequenced for TCR beta chains only, and without alpha or paired-chain data the features that could be detected were limited.

The cohort comprised some 700 healthy bone marrow donors. Cohort members were all nominally healthy when sampled, although unrecorded immune exposures were likely present. The donor was CMV seropositive and belonged to the group of 250 to 350 seropositive cohort members. Each donor provided a peripheral blood sample, and peripheral blood mononuclear cells were used for TCR beta sequencing. Genomic DNA was extracted from the blood cell samples with the Qiagen DNeasy Blood Extraction Kit. Preparation of the library involved the immunoSEQ multiplex PCR assay. For the multiplex PCR, a mixture combining 60 forward primers for TCR Vbeta segments and 13 reverse primers for TCR Jbeta segments was used. A multiplex PCR assay on genomic DNA amplified the CDR3 region of rearranged TCR beta genes. The Illumina HiSeq System was used to sequence the amplified TCR beta libraries as 87-base-pair reads. The study's processing was this. Across the 600 to 700 repertoires, a later analysis counted approximately 83 million unique TCR beta chains, 9.5 million to 12 million of which were shared by at least two donors. Raw reads were error-corrected and collapsed into unique sequences by a nearest-neighbor algorithm in which closely related sequences were merged to remove PCR and sequencing errors. Alignment of CDR3 sequences to IMGT reference sequences was used to assign V, D and J gene segments. For a sequence to be retained, at least a six-nucleotide match to both a V gene segment and a J gene segment was required. Rearrangements were classified as productive when the CDR3 lacked stop codons and remained in frame with V and J, and all other rearrangements were classified as non-productive. CDR3 was defined by IMGT convention, running from the second conserved V-encoded cysteine to the conserved J-encoded phenylalanine. The earlier analysis of fewer than 750 of the donors excluded sequences that lacked an unambiguous match to a single V gene segment. An earlier analysis of 587 of the donors called V segments functional above 56.7% productive rearrangements and segregating when the between-donor standard deviation exceeded 5%. A statistical classification framework was developed to diagnose cytomegalovirus status using the catalog of TCR beta chain sequences. A later analysis assigned V and J genes by comparing TCR nucleotide sequences with IMGT/GENE-DB human TR gene sequences. Using the TCRdist pipeline, a later analysis assigned CDR3 sequences along with most-parsimonious VDJ recombination scenarios. In a later analysis, each TCR beta chain was defined by its CDR3 amino acid sequence together with its V-gene family, and reads without a unique V-gene family were excluded. A later analysis removed several hundred highly shared, low-generation-probability nucleotide sequences to deal with suspected cross-contamination and a sequencing artifact. In a later analysis, a clonal expansion index was calculated for each public chain from normalized within-repertoire ranks of inferred template counts. Generation probabilities in a later analysis came from a VDJ recombination model fitted to out-of-frame rearrangements, and those results were checked against IGoR. In a later analysis, TCR-TCR, TCR-HLA and TCR-CMV co-occurrence was scored with hypergeometric tests, and a repertoire-size bias correction was applied to TCR pairs. In a later analysis, false discovery rates were estimated by permuting HLA or CMV assignments 20 times. In a later analysis, co-occurring TCRs were grouped with DBSCAN, and TCRdist sequence similarity was added when clustering was performed within HLA-allele-positive subsets. For co-occurrence clustering, repertoires with fewer than 30,000 or more than 120,000 public chains were excluded, along with five repertoires with anomalous nucleotide sharing. Entries here come from immuneACCESS through TCRdb and include only in-frame sequences with V and J called. Some clones fail to appear in such tables; in the studies checked, an unresolved V gene covers under half of the shortfall, and the cause of the remainder is unknown. That table supplies the V and J calls and clone size; D and trimming were determined from the DNA. The sample includes tens of thousands of clones, with about 76% observed a single time. The ten largest make up roughly 14% of the sample.

On this clone itself: Its binding antigen is unknown. Base qualities are not at hand, and no much larger clone is one base apart.

The sequence derives from a woman in her forties in good health and CMV-seropositive. Sequenced: PBMCs.

The CDR3 here reads CASSIPTGYGVYSNQPQHF. The sequenced DNA: TGTGCCAGTAGTATTCCGACAGGTTATGGGGTTTATAGCAATCAGCCCCAGCATTTT. Here the chain combines TRBV19 and TRBJ1-5; tentative D gene TRBD1, with 6 bases matching. V gives up 3 bases and J gives up 0 bases, and the segment between their germline ends measures 21 bases. The CDR3 numbers 19 residues from cysteine through phenylalanine. The kept DNA is CDR3 alone, 57 bases in frame from the first base. CDR1 and CDR2, per the germline V gene (reference sequence), are LNHDA and SQIVND.